This passage covers 21 T cell receptor beta chains from one sample sequenced in a study of control samples from healthy donors and cancer patients. Generated by immunoSEQ multiplex PCR, the TCRdb table keeps only in-frame clones and is missing some. The table records over 150,000 clones, around 94% of them present only once. Material for sequencing was blood. The receptors were gathered from a man aged 25-45 years in good health.

The genes are TRBV9 and TRBJ1-2; TRBD1 matches at 10 bases. CDR1 is SGDLS, CDR2 YYNGEE, per germline. CDR3 size: 14 residues. V lost 4 bases and J lost 5; bases outside the gene matches: 5. The CDR3 nucleotides read TGTGCCAGCAGCCCGGGGACAGGGGATTATGGCTACACCTTC. Translating gives CASSPGTGDYGYTF. The full variable domain, rest sourced from reference TRBV9 and TRBJ1-2, is DSGVTQTPKHLITATGQRVTLRCSPRSGDLSVYWYQQSLDQGLQFLIQYYNGEERAKGNILERFSAQQFPDLHSELNLSSLELGDSALYFCASSPGTGDYGYTFGSGTRLTVV.

The CDR3 loop reads CASSASESGVETQYF. CDR3 DNA sequence: TGTGCCAGCAGCGCCAGCGAGTCAGGGGTAGAGACCCAGTACTTC. V gene TRBV9 combines with J gene TRBJ2-5; D may be TRBD1 (6 bases). With 3 bases removed from V and 4 bases from J, the gap between germline ends came to 16 bases. Germline assignment: CDR1 SGDLS and CDR2 YYNGEE. This CDR3 has 15 amino acids.

The chain employs TRBV9 and TRBJ2-5, with D unclear. The CDR3 consists of 13 residues. V lost 0 bases and J lost 4, with 7 bases in between. CDR1 is SGDLS, CDR2 YYNGEE, per germline. In DNA form, the CDR3 reads TGTGCCAGCAGCGTAGACCTGGTAGAGACCCAGTACTTC. As protein: CASSVDLVETQYF.

This clone was seen just once. This CDR3 is CASSQKTGSNTGELFF. Written as DNA, the CDR3 is TGTGCCAGCAGCCAGAAGACAGGGTCGAACACCGGGGAGCTGTTTTTT. The J gene is TRBJ2-2, the V gene TRBV5-4, with 7 bases matching TRBD1. The CDR3 covers 16 residues. CDR1 is SGHNT and CDR2 is YYREEE in the germline V gene (reference sequence). Trimming cost V 4 bases and J 0 bases; bases outside gene matches: 6.

This chain uses TRBV6-5 with TRBJ2-7; D not certain. V was shortened by 7 bases and J by 5 bases, with 9 bases between the two germline ends. The CDR3 extends over 11 amino acids. From germline, CDR1 is MNHEY and CDR2 SVGAGI. The CDR3 bases are TGTGCCAGCATCCGTGGCCACGAGCAGTACTTC. Translation: CASIRGHEQYF.

This clone was observed a single time. The J gene is TRBJ1-5, the V gene TRBV29-1; D might be TRBD1 (5 bases). This CDR3 has 13 amino acids. The V end lost 4 bases, the J end lost 3 bases, and 10 bases lay between the germline ends. Per the germline V gene, CDR1 is SQVTM and CDR2 is ANQGSEA. This CDR3 is CSVVWGVNQPQHF. The CDR3 coding sequence is TGCAGCGTTGTGTGGGGGGTCAATCAGCCCCAGCATTTT. The variable domain in full, with the rest retrieved from reference TRBV29-1 and TRBJ1-5, is SAVISQKPSRDICQRGTSLTIQCQVDSQVTMMFWYRQQPGQSLTLIATANQGSEATYESGFVIDKFPISRPNLTFSTLTVSNMSPEDSSIYLCSVVWGVNQPQHFGDGTRLSIL.

The rearrangement joins TRBV30 to TRBJ1-2; D not certain. The CDR3 spans 11 residues. V was pared by 3 bases and J by 4 bases, with 6 bases between. Per germline, CDR1 GTSNPN and CDR2 SVGIG (reference sequence). The CDR3 protein is CAWRQGYGYTF. The CDR3 DNA is TGTGCCTGGAGACAAGGCTATGGCTACACCTTC.

This clone was seen only once. Within the sample, other DNA sequences also encode this same CDR3. The chain's CDR3 is CASSLGGYEQYF. The CDR3 DNA sequence: TGTGCCAGCAGTTTAGGGGGGTACGAGCAGTACTTC. The J gene is TRBJ2-7, the V gene TRBV28; weak D call: TRBD2 (6 bases). Trimming shortened V by 2 bases and J by 4 bases, and 6 bases separated the two germline ends. This CDR3 comprises 12 residues. Germline V CDR1 and CDR2: MDHEN, SYDVKM.

This chain uses TRBV12-3 or TRBV12-4 with TRBJ1-1; the D is unclear. This CDR3 spans 13 amino acids. Trimming took 2 bases from V and 1 from J, leaving 5 bases between them. This CDR3 reads CASSLRQNTEAFF. CDR3 sequence (DNA): TGTGCCAGCAGTTTAAGGCAGAACACTGAAGCTTTCTTT.

The rearrangement joins TRBV11-3 to TRBJ2-1; D is tentatively TRBD1 or TRBD2 (5 bases each). Germline values: CDR1 SGHNT, CDR2 YENEEA. There are 15 residues in the CDR3. V lost 4 bases and J 6 bases, leaving 16 bases between the germline ends. The CDR3 is CASSSLAVGVNEQFF. As DNA, the CDR3 is TGTGCCAGCAGCTCCCTCGCGGTGGGGGTCAATGAGCAGTTCTTC.

V is TRBV28 and J is TRBJ1-5; D is uncertain. CDR3 length: 12 amino acids. The V and J ends lost 6 bases and 4 bases respectively, with 7 bases between them. Per germline, CDR1 MDHEN and CDR2 SYDVKM. As DNA, the CDR3 is TGTGCCAGCAGACAGAATAATCAGCCCCAGCATTTT. Translated, it gives CASRQNNQPQHF.

This clone turned up a few times. The genes are TRBV6-2 or TRBV6-3 and TRBJ1-3; no clear D. Germline values: CDR1 MNHEY, CDR2 SVGEGT. The CDR3 contains 14 residues. V gave up 0 bases and J gave up 0 bases, with 3 bases separating them. CDR3 amino acids: CASSYSSSGNTIYF. As DNA, the CDR3 is TGTGCCAGCAGTTACTCGAGCTCTGGAAACACCATATATTTT.

J is TRBJ2-7 and V is TRBV7-2; D gene ambiguous. Germline-derived CDR1 and CDR2 are SGHTA and FQGNSA. Trimming removed 5 bases at V and 3 bases at J, with 11 bases between. This CDR3 spans 13 amino acids. CDR3 DNA sequence: TGTGCCAGCAGCCTTCTTTTTGACTACGAGCAGTACTTC. Encoded protein: CASSLLFDYEQYF.

Concerning this clone itself: Other DNA sequences in this specimen translate into the identical CDR3. As DNA, the CDR3 is TGTGCCAGCAGTTTGGGGGGGAACACTGAAGCTTTCTTT. Residues: CASSLGGNTEAFF. V is TRBV27 and J is TRBJ1-1; TRBD1 is a possible D gene (5 bases). Germline CDR1 is MNHEY and CDR2 is SMNVEV (reference sequence). The V and J ends lost 3 bases and 1 base respectively, with 6 bases between them. This CDR3 has 13 residues.

The chain is built from TRBV3-1 (or the pseudogene TRBV3-2) and TRBJ2-5, with TRBD1 matching over 12 bases. The CDR3 loop spans 15 amino acids. Germline V gene lookup returns CDR1 LGHDT and CDR2 YNNKEL (reference sequence). J lost 4 bases, V lost 4 bases, and 4 bases had no gene match. CDR3 DNA sequence: TGTGCCAGCAGCCTCCCGGGACAGGGGGCAGAGACCCAGTACTTC. Its protein product is CASSLPGQGAETQYF.

The rearrangement links TRBV6-1 to TRBJ1-2; D gene ambiguous. The CDR3 has 14 residues. CDR1 is MNHNS and CDR2 is SASEGT in the germline V gene. The V end lost 1 base, the J end lost 5 bases, and 11 bases lay between the germline ends. The CDR3 region has the DNA TGTGCCAGCAGTGAAGGCGTGGCCTTATATGGCTACACCTTC. It specifies CASSEGVALYGYTF.

The CDR3 reads CASSLARGGSNTGELFF. The DNA for the CDR3 is TGTGCCAGCAGCTTAGCTAGAGGGGGGTCGAACACCGGGGAGCTGTTTTTT. The chain uses TRBV7-6 and TRBJ2-2; tentatively, D is TRBD1 or TRBD2 (6 bases each). Germline CDR1 and CDR2: SGHVS and FNYEAQ. The V and J ends lost 0 bases and 0 bases respectively, with 11 bases between them. This CDR3 has 17 amino acids.

This chain joins TRBV5-1 and TRBJ2-7; TRBD2 matches at 7 bases. CDR1 is SGHRS, CDR2 YFSETQ, per germline. The CDR3 is 14 amino acids. Unmatched junction bases numbered 10, after V lost 6 bases and J lost 4 bases. As DNA, the CDR3 is TGCGCCAGCAATAACCGCGGCGGGAGTTACGAGCAGTACTTC. This codes for CASNNRGGSYEQYF. Full variable domain (rest looked up from reference TRBV5-1 and TRBJ2-7): KAGVTQTPRYLIKTRGQQVTLSCSPISGHRSVSWYQQTPGQGLQFLFEYFSETQRNKGNFPGRFSGRQFSNSRSEMNVSTLELGDSALYLCASNNRGGSYEQYFGPGTRLTVT.

This chain joins TRBV19 and TRBJ2-5; 9 nucleotides match TRBD1. V shed 3 bases, J shed 5 bases, and the junction held 10 bases outside the gene matches. CDR3 length equals 16 residues. Germline CDR1 and CDR2: LNHDA and SQIVND (reference sequence). The chain's CDR3 is CASSILPDRGRETQYF. The CDR3 coding sequence is TGTGCCAGTAGTATTCTTCCAGACAGGGGGAGGGAGACCCAGTACTTC.

This chain joins TRBV29-1 and TRBJ1-1; D is undetermined. Trimming removed 3 bases from V and 4 bases from J, with 9 bases in between. CDR3 length: 12 residues. Germline CDR1 and CDR2: SQVTM and ANQGSEA. CDR3 residues: CSVDRGSTEAFF. The CDR3 nucleotides are TGCAGCGTTGATCGGGGATCCACTGAAGCTTTCTTT.

The rearrangement joins TRBV30 to TRBJ1-2; possibly TRBD1 for D (6 bases). CDR1 GTSNPN and CDR2 SVGIG come from the germline V gene (reference sequence). This CDR3 is 15 amino acids long. The V end was cut by 4 bases, the J end by 0 bases, with 15 bases between. CDR3 amino acids: CAWTPTGQTNYGYTF. The CDR3 bases are TGTGCCTGGACCCCAACCGGACAGACTAACTATGGCTACACCTTC.